A single sample gave rise to the 18 T cell receptor beta chains below, sequenced in a study of STAT5B mutations in CD4+ large granular lymphocyte leukemia. Sequenced by immunoSEQ multiplex PCR; TCRdb stores in-frame clones only, minus some. The repertoire holds about 33,000 clones, with 60% to 80% as singletons. Material: CD4+ T cells from blood buffy coats. The receptor set was obtained from a human donor in good health.

The CDR3 loop is CASMSIGTGVEYF. The CDR3 bases are TGTGCCAGCATGAGTATCGGGACAGGGGTAGAGTACTTC. The chain combines TRBV27 with TRBJ2-7; 10 nucleotides agree with TRBD1. The V gene's germline CDR1 is MNHEY and CDR2 SMNVEV (reference sequence). This CDR3 is 13 amino acids long. The ends lost 7 bases at V and 11 bases at J; junction bases unmatched: 11.

This clone was recorded once. The chain employs TRBV10-1 and TRBJ1-5, with D hard to call. CDR1 WNHNN and CDR2 SYGVQD come from the germline V gene (reference sequence). This CDR3 spans 14 amino acids. Trimming pared 9 bases from V and 3 bases from J, leaving 15 bases between. In DNA form, the CDR3 reads TGCGCCAGGGGAAGCCTGGGAAACAATCAGCCCCAGCATTTT. Protein product: CARGSLGNNQPQHF.

This chain joins TRBV29-1 and TRBJ2-2; D might be TRBD2 (6 bases). The CDR3 consists of 14 residues. Trimming cost V 4 bases and J 3 bases, with 12 bases left between them. CDR1 SQVTM and CDR2 ANQGSEA come from the germline V gene. The chain's CDR3 is CSVALRGDTGELFF. The CDR3 bases are TGCAGCGTTGCATTGCGCGGGGACACCGGGGAGCTGTTTTTT.

The sample holds a few counts of this clone. This sequence joins TRBV2 and TRBJ1-2; D unresolved. Trimming took 5 bases from V and 5 from J, leaving 18 bases between them. The germline V gene has CDR1 SNHLY and CDR2 FYNNEI. The CDR3 has 15 residues. The CDR3, as DNA: TGTGCCAGCAGTATTGGGATTAGGGTGAATTATGGCTACACCTTC. Amino acids: CASSIGIRVNYGYTF.

V and J are TRBV7-2 and TRBJ2-2; D is ambiguous. The CDR3 covers 17 residues. V was clipped by 1 base and J by 1 base, with 13 bases between them. Germline V lookup: CDR1 SGHTA, CDR2 FQGNSA. The CDR3 DNA follows: TGTGCCAGCAGCTTAGGCTCCGTAAACTGGAACACCGGGGAGCTGTTTTTT. It is translated as CASSLGSVNWNTGELFF.

The chain's CDR3 is CASSADSSGANVLTF. The CDR3 coding sequence is TGTGCCAGCTCCGCCGACAGCTCTGGGGCCAACGTCCTGACTTTC. The gene calls are TRBV6-6 and TRBJ2-6; D is possibly TRBD1 (5 bases). Germline V CDR1 and CDR2: MNHNY, SVGAGI (reference sequence). The CDR3 runs to 15 residues. With 8 bases removed from V and 0 bases from J, the gap between germline ends came to 11 bases.

This chain joins TRBV15 and TRBJ1-3; maybe TRBD1 (5 bases). The CDR3 length is 16 residues. Germline lookup yields CDR1 LNHNV and CDR2 YYDKDF (reference sequence). Trimming cost V 5 bases and J 6 bases, with 20 bases left between them. Written as DNA, the CDR3 is TGTGCCACCAGCCTATCACGACAGTTGGGTTTAAACACCATATATTTT. Its protein is CATSLSRQLGLNTIYF. The variable domain in full, with the rest retrieved from reference TRBV15 and TRBJ1-3, is DAMVIQNPRYQVTQFGKPVTLSCSQTLNHNVMYWYQQKSSQAPKLLFHYYDKDFNNEADTPDNFQSRRPNTSFCFLDIRSPGLGDTAMYLCATSLSRQLGLNTIYFGEGSWLTVV.

The CDR3 DNA reads as TGCGCCAGCAGCCATCGCCGGGACAGGGATGGTGAAAAACTGTTTTTT. Its protein product is CASSHRRDRDGEKLFF. V usage is TRBV4-1 and J usage is TRBJ1-4, with 9 nucleotides matching TRBD1. CDR1 and CDR2 from the germline V gene are MGHRA and YSYEKL. CDR3 length: 16 amino acids. V was clipped by 3 bases and J by 7 bases; unmatched bases: 9.

The genes are TRBV7-2 and TRBJ2-1, with 11 bases aligning to TRBD2. The V gene's germline CDR1 is SGHTA and CDR2 FQGNSA. The V segment lost 5 bases and the J segment 4 bases; nucleotides outside the gene matches: 4. The CDR3 loop spans 15 amino acids. The CDR3 region has the DNA TGTGCCAGCAGCCCACGGACTAGCGGGTACAATGAGCAGTTCTTC. It is translated as CASSPRTSGYNEQFF.

This chain connects TRBV18 to TRBJ2-7; D is unclear. The CDR3 covers 13 residues. V shed 3 bases and J shed 7 bases, with 13 bases lying between them. CDR1 is KGHSH and CDR2 is LQKENI in the germline V gene. CDR3 sequence reads: CASSPQWRWEQYF. CDR3 nucleotide sequence: TGTGCCAGCTCACCCCAATGGAGATGGGAGCAGTACTTC.

This chain joins TRBV7-9 and TRBJ1-4, with D possibly TRBD1 on 5 matching bases. Germline lookup yields CDR1 SEHNR and CDR2 FQNEAQ (reference sequence). The CDR3 runs 16 residues. Trimming pared 0 bases from V and 4 bases from J, leaving 12 bases between. The CDR3 DNA reads as TGTGCCAGCAGCTTAGCTACGACAGCCATTAATGAAAAACTGTTTTTT. Translated: CASSLATTAINEKLFF.

The chain combines TRBV30 with TRBJ2-1, with D perhaps matching TRBD2 (5 bases). The CDR3 covers 13 residues. Between the trimmed V and J ends, which lost 2 bases and 5 bases, there was a span of 10 bases. The germline gives CDR1 GTSNPN, CDR2 SVGIG (reference sequence). The CDR3 nucleotides read TGTGCCTGGAGTACGGGGAGAGACAATGAGCAGTTCTTC. This codes for CAWSTGRDNEQFF.

This clone was observed a single time. The chain combines TRBV9 with TRBJ2-1; TRBD1 is a possible D gene (6 bases). CDR3 length: 18 residues. V lost 0 bases and J 1 base, leaving 17 bases between the germline ends. Per the germline V gene, CDR1 is SGDLS and CDR2 is YYNGEE. In DNA form, the CDR3 reads TGTGCCAGCAGCGTAGTCGGGGTGTCGGGACAATCCTACAATGAGCAGTTCTTC. Protein sequence: CASSVVGVSGQSYNEQFF. The variable domain in full, with the rest retrieved from reference TRBV9 and TRBJ2-1, is DSGVTQTPKHLITATGQRVTLRCSPRSGDLSVYWYQQSLDQGLQFLIQYYNGEERAKGNILERFSAQQFPDLHSELNLSSLELGDSALYFCASSVVGVSGQSYNEQFFGPGTRLTVL.

This clone was found once. This chain links TRBV7-9 with TRBJ2-5; D remains unclear. V gave up 1 base and J gave up 1 base, with 7 bases separating them. This CDR3 spans 14 amino acids. Germline V gives CDR1 SEHNR, CDR2 FQNEAQ (reference sequence). CDR3 residues: CASSLGYTQETQYF. As DNA, the CDR3 is TGTGCCAGCAGCTTAGGGTACACCCAAGAGACCCAGTACTTC.

This rearrangement joins TRBV30 to TRBJ2-1; unclear D gene. The CDR3 spans 11 residues. Germline V gene lookup returns CDR1 GTSNPN and CDR2 SVGIG (reference sequence). V was pared by 8 bases and J by 10 bases, with 15 bases between. This CDR3 is CALLRLGEQFF. Written as DNA, the CDR3 is TGTGCCCTCCTTAGACTGGGGGAGCAGTTCTTC.

The J gene is TRBJ1-5, the V gene TRBV5-6; D uncertain. The CDR3 runs to 14 residues. Trimming removed 2 bases at V and 0 bases at J, with 6 bases between. CDR1 and CDR2 (germline): SGHDT, YYEEEE. The CDR3 region has the DNA TGTGCCAGCAGCTTCGGTGCTAGCAATCAGCCCCAGCATTTT. Its translation is CASSFGASNQPQHF.

The chain uses TRBV7-9 and TRBJ2-5, with 7 bases that match TRBD1. CDR1 and CDR2 (germline): SEHNR, FQNEAQ (reference sequence). The CDR3 sequence is 13 residues long. V was pared by 5 bases and J by 5 bases, with 5 bases of the junction left unmatched. The CDR3 bases are TGTGCCAGCAGCCCAGGGGGTGGGGAGACCCAGTACTTC. Residues: CASSPGGGETQYF.

This clone was detected once. The chain recombines TRBV28 with TRBJ2-6; tentatively, D is TRBD1 (5 bases). Trimming took 3 bases from V and 4 from J, leaving 10 bases between them. The germline V gene has CDR1 MDHEN and CDR2 SYDVKM. The CDR3 is 15 amino acids. CDR3 coding DNA: TGTGCCAGCAGTTTTCAGGGATTGGGGGCCAACGTCCTGACTTTC. It specifies CASSFQGLGANVLTF. The full variable domain, with the rest looked up from reference TRBV28 and TRBJ2-6, is DVKVTQSSRYLVKRTGEKVFLECVQDMDHENMFWYRQDPGLGLRLIYFSYDVKMKEKGDIPEGYSVSREKKERFSLILESASTNQTSMYLCASSFQGLGANVLTFGAGSRLTVL.